One and the same sample provided the 13 T cell receptor beta chains below, sequenced in a study of CD8+ T cells in alopecia areata listed by TCRdb under 2018. The meaning of the sample's time point label: baseline before oral tofacitinib. Library preparation employed the immunoSEQ multiplex PCR assay. To provide template for TCR sequencing, every sample had RNA extracted and reverse transcribed into cDNA. What TCRdb holds here is the immuneACCESS table cut down to in-frame rearrangements. Part of the clones is not present; checked against another copy, under half of the missing clones reflect an unresolved V gene, and the others are unexplained. This sample has about 140,000 clones in its table, and 45% to 60% of those were observed once. Roughly 0.9% of the sample goes to the ten largest clones. Sequencing was performed on CD4+ T cells sorted from blood, taken at week 0. The receptor set was obtained from a human donor with alopecia areata.

This clone has a handful of counts. The genes are TRBV5-1 and TRBJ2-4, with 14 bases matching TRBD2. This CDR3 has 14 amino acids. V trimming: 2 bases; J trimming: 12 bases; junction bases outside the gene matches: 4. From germline, CDR1 is SGHRS and CDR2 YFSETQ. The CDR3 DNA is TGCGCCAGCAGCTTCGGGACTAGCGGGAGCGCTCAGTACTTC. Protein: CASSFGTSGSAQYF.

This clone showed up just a few times. The chain uses TRBV29-1 and TRBJ2-2; possibly TRBD1 for D (5 bases). V dropped 4 bases and J dropped 1 base, with 10 bases sitting between them. The CDR3 runs to 14 residues. Germline-derived CDR1 and CDR2 are SQVTM and ANQGSEA. For the CDR3, the DNA is TGCAGCGTTGGTAGGGGCAGGAACACCGGGGAGCTGTTTTTT. Translated: CSVGRGRNTGELFF.

This clone showed up just a few times. V gene TRBV19 combines with J gene TRBJ1-1, with D unresolved. The germline V gene encodes CDR1 LNHDA and CDR2 SQIVND (reference sequence). The V and J ends lost 7 bases and 1 base respectively, with 10 bases between them. The CDR3 consists of 13 residues. The CDR3 protein is CASMGRPNTEAFF. The CDR3 coding sequence is TGTGCCAGTATGGGCAGACCGAACACTGAAGCTTTCTTT.

The rearrangement uses TRBV9 and TRBJ2-5, with 7 nucleotides matching TRBD2. V dropped 1 base and J dropped 1; count of bases not matched to a gene: 7. The CDR3 is 16 residues long. Per the germline V gene, CDR1 is SGDLS and CDR2 is YYNGEE. CDR3 loop: CASSVSAGAAQETQYF. The DNA for the CDR3 is TGTGCCAGCAGCGTATCGGCGGGAGCTGCCCAAGAGACCCAGTACTTC.

This clone was counted between two and nine times. The rearrangement links TRBV28 to TRBJ2-1; a weak D match, TRBD2 (7 bases). Germline V gene data show CDR1 as MDHEN and CDR2 as SYDVKM. V lost 5 bases to trimming and J lost 5 bases, with 19 bases between them. The CDR3 contains 16 residues. The CDR3 sequence is CASSTAGAGFNNEQFF. In DNA, the CDR3 is TGTGCCAGCAGTACCGCGGGGGCGGGTTTCAACAATGAGCAGTTCTTC.

The CDR3 DNA reads TGTGCCAGCAGACCCGGAGGTGGTTCGGGCACTGAAGCTTTCTTT. It is translated as CASRPGGGSGTEAFF. This chain uses TRBV28 with TRBJ1-1; the D is unclear. CDR3 size: 15 residues. Germline V gives CDR1 MDHEN, CDR2 SYDVKM. The germline V and J ends were trimmed by 6 bases and 4 bases, with 18 bases remaining between them. The full variable domain, rest sourced from reference TRBV28 and TRBJ1-1, is DVKVTQSSRYLVKRTGEKVFLECVQDMDHENMFWYRQDPGLGLRLIYFSYDVKMKEKGDIPEGYSVSREKKERFSLILESASTNQTSMYLCASRPGGGSGTEAFFGQGTRLTVV.

The rearrangement joins TRBV10-3 to TRBJ2-1, with TRBD2 matching over 7 bases. Germline V gene sequence: CDR1 ENHRY, CDR2 SYGVKD. The CDR3 loop spans 14 amino acids. V gave up 4 bases and J gave up 9 bases; unmatched junction bases: 9. The CDR3 sequence: CAISGLADGGEQFF. In DNA form, the CDR3 reads TGTGCCATCAGTGGGCTAGCGGACGGGGGTGAGCAGTTCTTC.

This clone was counted a few times. The CDR3 region has the DNA TGTGCCTGGAGCCGGTCCGAGGGGCGCAAGACCCAGTACTTC. Its protein product is CAWSRSEGRKTQYF. The gene calls are TRBV30 and TRBJ2-5, with D perhaps assigned TRBD1 or TRBD2 (5 bases each). This CDR3 spans 14 amino acids. The germline V gene encodes CDR1 GTSNPN and CDR2 SVGIG (reference sequence). The V end lost 3 bases, the J end lost 6 bases, and 17 bases lay between the germline ends.

The V call is TRBV30, the J call TRBJ2-5; TRBD1 aligns across 7 bases. Trimming cost V 3 bases and J 4 bases; bases outside gene matches: 8. The germline gives CDR1 GTSNPN, CDR2 SVGIG (reference sequence). The CDR3 is 14 residues long. CDR3 in amino acids: CAWSRDRVAETQYF. The CDR3 bases are TGTGCCTGGAGCCGAGACAGGGTAGCAGAGACCCAGTACTTC. The variable domain in full, completed from reference TRBV30 and TRBJ2-5, reads SQTIHQWPATLVQPVGSPLSLECTVEGTSNPNLYWYRQAAGRGLQLLFYSVGIGQISSEVPQNLSASRPQDRQFILSSKKLLLSDSGFYLCAWSRDRVAETQYFGPGTRLLVL.

This chain connects TRBV5-1 to TRBJ2-3; no reliable D call. The CDR3 spans 11 residues. The germline gives CDR1 SGHRS, CDR2 YFSETQ. Trimming cost V 3 bases and J 5 bases, with 4 bases left between them. The CDR3 loop reads CASSSRDTQYF. DNA of the CDR3: TGCGCCAGCAGCTCCCGAGATACGCAGTATTTT.

This sequence joins TRBV30 and TRBJ2-7; 10 nucleotides match TRBD2. CDR1 is GTSNPN and CDR2 is SVGIG in the germline V gene (reference sequence). V was clipped by 5 bases and J by 3 bases; unmatched bases: 4. The CDR3 length is 13 residues. The CDR3 reads CAWQRTSGYEQYF. The DNA of the CDR3 is TGTGCCTGGCAACGGACTAGCGGCTACGAGCAGTACTTC.

This clone has only a few counts. The chain links TRBV19 to TRBJ1-5, with D unclear. This CDR3 is built from 13 residues. Germline V gene data show CDR1 as LNHDA and CDR2 as SQIVND (reference sequence). The V gene lost 5 bases and the J gene lost 10 bases, with 15 bases spanning the gap. CDR3 in amino acids: CASSFFRVLPQHF. In DNA form, the CDR3 reads TGTGCCAGTAGTTTTTTCAGAGTACTTCCCCAGCATTTT.

V usage is TRBV11-2 and J usage is TRBJ2-7, with D perhaps assigned TRBD1 or TRBD2 (5 bases each). Trimming took 6 bases from V and 0 from J, leaving 9 bases between them. Germline V gene lookup returns CDR1 SGHAT and CDR2 FQNNGV. This CDR3 contains 13 residues. The chain's CDR3 is CASRHGTSYEQYF. The CDR3 DNA reads TGTGCCAGCAGACACGGGACCTCCTACGAGCAGTACTTC.